A selection of T cell receptor beta chains follows, all from one sample in a study of T cells in localized non-small cell lung cancer. The protocol was immunoSEQ multiplex PCR, while the TCRdb copy is restricted to in-frame clones and leaves out a portion. The sample holds 60,000 or so clones, 81% seen once. Material: PBMCs, obtained before any cancer treatment. Every receptor here comes from a man aged 35-75 years with stage II lung adenocarcinoma. Each CDR3 is given with its conserved first and last residue. The order of the fields is D gene, clone size, V gene, J gene, CDR3 DNA, CDR3 protein. The D gene is left open where the match is weak. Clone size appears in some rows only: once, few, many, or a class for an expanded clone.

TRBD1	-	TRBV7-9	TRBJ1-4	TGTGCCAGCAGCCAGACAGGGGTAAATGAAAAACTGTTTTTT	CASSQTGVNEKLFF
-	medium-sized	TRBV5-1	TRBJ1-1	TGCGCCAGCAACCCAGGGATAATGATCACTGAAGCTTTCTTT	CASNPGIMITEAFF
-	-	TRBV5-3	TRBJ1-5	TGTGCCAGCAGCTTGGACCAATATAGCAATCAGCCCCAGCATTTT	CASSLDQYSNQPQHF
-	-	TRBV6-5	TRBJ1-3	TGTGCCACCACCGGGGGGGCCTCTGGAAACACCATATATTTT	CATTGGASGNTIYF
-	-	TRBV7-8	TRBJ1-5	TGTGCCAGCAGCTCCGTTTTTTCACAGGCGAACGTCAATCAGCCCCAGCATTTT	CASSSVFSQANVNQPQHF
TRBD1	-	TRBV19	TRBJ1-4	TGTGCCAGTAGTATCCAGGGGGCAGCTAATGAAAAACTGTTTTTT	CASSIQGAANEKLFF
TRBD1	-	TRBV5-1	TRBJ2-3	TGCGCCAGCAGCCTCAGGGACAGGGGTCGGATTAATACGCAGTATTTT	CASSLRDRGRINTQYF
-	-	TRBV6-4	TRBJ1-5	TGTGCCAGCAGTGTAAAAAGGGTACCCCTTTGGAGCAATCAGCCCCAGCATTTT	CASSVKRVPLWSNQPQHF
TRBD1	-	TRBV5-1	TRBJ1-4	TGCGCCAGCAGCTTGTCAACAGGGGCTGAAAAACTGTTTTTT	CASSLSTGAEKLFF
-	-	TRBV2	TRBJ2-3	TGTGCCAGCAGTCGGAGCGGACGAGGCACAGATACGCAGTATTTT	CASSRSGRGTDTQYF
TRBD1	-	TRBV5-1	TRBJ1-5	TGCGCCAGCAGCTTGGGACAGGGGGAACAGCCCCAGCATTTT	CASSLGQGEQPQHF
-	-	TRBV19	TRBJ1-2	TGTGCCAGTAGCGCGGCGGGACGGATACTTTCTAACTATGGCTACACCTTC	CASSAAGRILSNYGYTF
TRBD1	-	TRBV11-2	TRBJ2-7	TGTGCCAGCAGCTTCCAAAGGGGACAGCGCGCCTACGAGCAGTACTTC	CASSFQRGQRAYEQYF